Below, 32 T cell receptor beta chains from the same sample are listed, as sequenced in a study of T cell changes during pregnancy in multiple sclerosis. Profiling relied on immunoSEQ multiplex PCR, and the TCRdb table lists in-frame clones only, not all of them. This sample yields some 64,000 clones, of which 75% to 95% are seen a single time; about 2.1% belongs to the top ten. The input for sequencing was peripheral blood, taken in the first trimester of pregnancy. These receptors all stem from a female donor with multiple sclerosis, enrolled in a pregnancy study.

The chain employs TRBV7-8 and TRBJ1-5; no clear D. With 1 base removed from V and 0 bases from J, the gap between germline ends came to 10 bases. The V gene's germline CDR1 is SGHVS and CDR2 FQNEAQ. This CDR3 region has 16 residues. This chain's CDR3 is CASSLERFYSNQPQHF. In DNA, the CDR3 is TGTGCCAGCAGCTTAGAAAGATTCTATAGCAATCAGCCCCAGCATTTT.

V usage is TRBV30 and J usage is TRBJ2-3; 10 positions agree with TRBD1. After removal of 8 bases from V and 3 bases from J, the junction contained 5 bases not matched to a gene. CDR3 length equals 13 residues. Germline-derived CDR1 and CDR2 are GTSNPN and SVGIG (reference sequence). The CDR3 nucleotides are TGTGCCGGTGACAGGGGGCAGACAGATACGCAGTATTTT. It codes for CAGDRGQTDTQYF.

The rearrangement uses TRBV9 and TRBJ1-6; no reliable D call. Germline lookup yields CDR1 SGDLS and CDR2 YYNGEE. The length of the CDR3 is 16 residues. V was shortened by 0 bases and J by 7 bases, with 14 bases between the two germline ends. The DNA for the CDR3 is TGTGCCAGCAGCGTAGCTACACAAGGCAGGAATTCACCCCTCCACTTT. It translates to CASSVATQGRNSPLHF.

J is TRBJ2-7 and V is TRBV5-6; 10 bases line up with TRBD1. The CDR3 spans 15 residues. V dropped 5 bases and J dropped 2; count of bases not matched to a gene: 7. Looked up from germline, CDR1 is SGHDT and CDR2 is YYEEEE. CDR3 coding DNA: TGTGCCAGCAGTCACGCCGGGACAGGGGCCTACGAGCAGTACTTC. This gives the protein CASSHAGTGAYEQYF.

This sequence joins TRBV11-2 and TRBJ1-3; 7 bases match TRBD1. Germline V CDR1 and CDR2: SGHAT, FQNNGV. CDR3 size: 15 residues. V shed 4 bases, J shed 5 bases, and the junction held 8 bases outside the gene matches. Written as DNA, the CDR3 is TGTGCCAGCAGCTCAGAGTACAGGGGTAGAAACACCATATATTTT. It yields the protein CASSSEYRGRNTIYF.

The V and J genes are TRBV9 and TRBJ1-4; 7 bases agree with TRBD1. This CDR3 has 14 residues. J gave up 7 bases and V 0 bases, and 3 bases lay outside the gene matches. CDR1 and CDR2 from the germline V gene are SGDLS and YYNGEE. The CDR3 here is CASSVGQGSEKLFF. The CDR3 nucleotides are TGTGCCAGCAGCGTAGGACAGGGTAGTGAAAAACTGTTTTTT.

The V and J genes are TRBV7-9 and TRBJ2-1; 9 positions match TRBD1. In germline, CDR1 is SEHNR, CDR2 FQNEAQ (reference sequence). The CDR3 runs 14 residues. With V trimmed by 5 bases and J by 6 bases, 5 bases remained unmatched. The CDR3 DNA sequence: TGTGCCAGCAGCCCACCGACAGGGGGCAATGAGCAGTTCTTC. Its protein product is CASSPPTGGNEQFF.

The rearrangement uses TRBV28 and TRBJ2-3; 12 bases line up with TRBD2. V was pared by 5 bases and J by 8 bases, with 14 bases of the junction left unmatched. This CDR3 is built from 17 residues. CDR1 and CDR2 (germline): MDHEN, SYDVKM. The CDR3, as DNA: TGTGCCAGCAGTCTGACTAGCGGGAGTGTAGGGGGGGGTACGCAGTATTTT. It codes for CASSLTSGSVGGGTQYF.

This chain links TRBV27 with TRBJ1-1, with D possibly matching TRBD1 (6 bases). Trimming took off 3 bases at V and 2 bases at J, with 19 bases between the two ends. The CDR3 has 17 residues. Germline values: CDR1 MNHEY, CDR2 SMNVEV (reference sequence). The CDR3 loop is CASSLTLRQGLNTEAFF. The CDR3 DNA is TGTGCCAGCAGTTTGACTCTTAGGCAGGGGCTAAACACTGAAGCTTTCTTT.

The CDR3 DNA is TGTGCCAGCAGCTCGCCAGGGATAGAGACCCAGTACTTC. This sequence encodes CASSSPGIETQYF. V gene TRBV7-9 combines with J gene TRBJ2-5, with TRBD1 as a possible D gene (5 bases). Germline V CDR1 and CDR2: SEHNR, FQNEAQ (reference sequence). The length of the CDR3 is 13 residues. Deletions cut 4 bases from V and 4 bases from J, with 10 bases between. Full variable domain (missing parts from reference TRBV7-9 and TRBJ2-5): DTGVSQNPRHKITKRGQNVTFRCDPISEHNRLYWYRQTLGQGPEFLTYFQNEAQLEKSRLLSDRFSAERPKGSFSTLEIQRTEQGDSAMYLCASSSPGIETQYFGPGTRLLVL.

The V gene is TRBV5-3, the J gene TRBJ1-1; 10 bases are shared with TRBD1. TRBV5-3 is an open reading frame, and its role is uncertain. The CDR3 has 17 residues. Trimming at V came to 1 base and at J to 1 base, leaving 7 bases not matched to a gene. The CDR3 spells CARSLRGTGVRNTEAFF. Here the CDR3 DNA reads TGTGCCAGAAGCTTGCGTGGGACAGGGGTCCGGAACACTGAAGCTTTCTTT.

This clone has more than one count but fewer than ten. The chain has TRBV30 and TRBJ1-1, with unresolved D. The germline CDR1 and CDR2 sequences are GTSNPN and SVGIG (reference sequence). Deletions cut 2 bases from V and 12 bases from J, with 13 bases between. The CDR3 totals 11 residues. In nucleotides, the CDR3 is TGTGCCTGGAGTTCGTCCGCTGCGACTTTCTTT. This codes for CAWSSSAATFF.

The chain joins TRBV7-8 to TRBJ2-7, with D tentatively TRBD2 (5 bases). This CDR3 contains 16 residues. CDR1 and CDR2 (germline): SGHVS, FQNEAQ. V lost 1 base and J 0 bases, leaving 13 bases between the germline ends. In DNA form, the CDR3 reads TGTGCCAGCAGCTTAGTAGGGAGCCGGGACTCCTACGAGCAGTACTTC. Its translation: CASSLVGSRDSYEQYF.

The gene calls are TRBV30 and TRBJ1-3; D gene ambiguous. Germline-derived CDR1 and CDR2 are GTSNPN and SVGIG (reference sequence). Trimming removed 3 bases at V and 0 bases at J, with 3 bases between. CDR3 length: 12 amino acids. The CDR3, as DNA: TGTGCCTGGAGGGCCTCTGGAAACACCATATATTTT. Its translation is CAWRASGNTIYF.

The V call is TRBV28, the J call TRBJ1-3; D gene unclear. With 6 bases removed from V and 9 bases from J, the gap between germline ends came to 18 bases. This CDR3 has 14 amino acids. From germline, CDR1 is MDHEN and CDR2 SYDVKM. The DNA of the CDR3 is TGTGCCAGCAGCTACGACTTAACTCCGGCCACCATATATTTT. This codes for CASSYDLTPATIYF.

The chain employs TRBV5-4 and TRBJ2-7, with 7 bases matching TRBD2. V trimming: 4 bases; J trimming: 1 base; junction bases outside the gene matches: 11. CDR1 is SGHNT, CDR2 YYREEE, per germline (reference sequence). The CDR3 is 16 amino acids. The CDR3 spells CASSPPASGFSYEQYF. CDR3 DNA: TGTGCCAGCAGCCCCCCGGCTAGCGGTTTTTCCTACGAGCAGTACTTC.

The CDR3 nucleotides read TGCGCCAGCAGTGACGGGGGGGGCGAAGCTTTCTTT. Its translation: CASSDGGGEAFF. J is TRBJ1-1 and V is TRBV10-1, with D maybe TRBD1 (6 bases). The V and J ends lost 3 bases and 8 bases respectively, with 10 bases between them. This CDR3 has 12 amino acids. Looked up from germline, CDR1 is WNHNN and CDR2 is SYGVQD (reference sequence).

There are a few counts of this clone. The V and J genes are TRBV5-1 and TRBJ2-7, with TRBD2 as a possible D gene (5 bases). This CDR3 contains 13 residues. Trimming shortened V by 2 bases and J by 7 bases, and 13 bases separated the two germline ends. Per germline, CDR1 SGHRS and CDR2 YFSETQ. The DNA of the CDR3 is TGCGCCAGCAGCTTTGAAGGGAGTCGGGAGCAGTACTTC. This translates into CASSFEGSREQYF.

The rearrangement uses TRBV11-3 and TRBJ1-1; TRBD1 matches at 7 bases. The CDR3 loop spans 13 amino acids. The V gene end was trimmed by 5 bases and the J gene end by 7 bases; junction bases not matched to a gene: 7. From germline, CDR1 is SGHNT and CDR2 YENEEA. The chain's CDR3 is CASSQGGEGEAFF. DNA of the CDR3: TGTGCCAGCAGCCAGGGGGGCGAGGGTGAAGCTTTCTTT.

This clone appeared once. At the DNA level, this CDR3 is encoded by other sequences in the same sample as well. The chain couples TRBV5-1 to TRBJ1-1; possible D gene TRBD1, 5 bases. The CDR3 sequence is 14 residues long. Germline lookup yields CDR1 SGHRS and CDR2 YFSETQ. V was cut by 0 bases and J by 2 bases, with 8 bases left in between. CDR3 residues: CASSLDRLNTEAFF. The CDR3 DNA follows: TGCGCCAGCAGCTTGGACAGGTTAAACACTGAAGCTTTCTTT.

The gene calls are TRBV5-6 and TRBJ2-2; D might be TRBD1 (6 bases). The CDR3 sequence is 13 residues long. CDR1 SGHDT and CDR2 YYEEEE come from the germline V gene. With 2 bases removed from V and 5 bases from J, the gap between germline ends came to 7 bases. The CDR3 DNA reads TGTGCCAGCAGCTTTGACAGGACCGGGGAGCTGTTTTTT. This gives the protein CASSFDRTGELFF.

The count of this clone is one. V is TRBV7-3 and J is TRBJ2-1; TRBD2 might be the D (7 bases). Trimming stripped 4 bases from V and 9 bases from J, with 13 bases between. In germline, CDR1 is SGHTA, CDR2 FQGTGA. This CDR3 is 13 amino acids long. This CDR3 reads CASSSRRGPEQFF. The CDR3 DNA is TGTGCCAGCAGCTCCCGGCGGGGGCCTGAGCAGTTCTTC.

V is TRBV10-3 and J is TRBJ1-3; TRBD1 might be the D (5 bases). Trimming took 6 bases from V and 2 from J, leaving 8 bases between them. The CDR3 runs 13 residues. From germline, CDR1 is ENHRY and CDR2 SYGVKD. CDR3 sequence reads: CAISGTTGNTIYF. CDR3 DNA: TGTGCCATCAGCGGGACTACTGGAAACACCATATATTTT.

The chain joins TRBV9 to TRBJ2-7; D is possibly TRBD2 (5 bases). Deletions cut 4 bases from V and 0 bases from J, with 8 bases between. The CDR3 is 13 residues long. Germline V CDR1 and CDR2: SGDLS, YYNGEE. The CDR3 DNA reads TGTGCCAGCAGCCCGGGGAGCTCCTACGAGCAGTACTTC. Residues: CASSPGSSYEQYF. Full variable domain (rest looked up from reference TRBV9 and TRBJ2-7): DSGVTQTPKHLITATGQRVTLRCSPRSGDLSVYWYQQSLDQGLQFLIQYYNGEERAKGNILERFSAQQFPDLHSELNLSSLELGDSALYFCASSPGSSYEQYFGPGTRLTVT.

This chain connects TRBV19 to TRBJ1-1; weak D call: TRBD1 (6 bases). Germline-derived CDR1 and CDR2 are LNHDA and SQIVND (reference sequence). The CDR3 consists of 16 residues. The V gene lost 5 bases and the J gene lost 5 bases, with 21 bases spanning the gap. The CDR3 sequence is CASSPRRGRGGTEAFF. In DNA, the CDR3 is TGTGCCAGTAGTCCGCGGAGAGGCAGGGGCGGAACTGAAGCTTTCTTT.

The chain recombines TRBV21-1 with TRBJ1-5. TRBV21-1 is assigned pseudogene status. The length of the CDR3 is 17 residues. CDR3 nucleotides: TGTGCCAGCAGCAAAGCGCGCGGAGGGAGGGGCAATCAGCCCCAGCATTTT. It is translated as CASSKARGGRGNQPQHF.

The chain employs TRBV30 and TRBJ1-3; the D is unclear. V lost 4 bases and J lost 1, with 2 bases in between. CDR1 is GTSNPN and CDR2 is SVGIG in the germline V gene (reference sequence). The CDR3 runs 11 residues. The CDR3, as DNA: TGTGCCTGGATATCTGGAAACACCATATATTTT. It is translated as CAWISGNTIYF. Together with reference TRBV30 and TRBJ1-3, the CDR3 gives the full variable domain: SQTIHQWPATLVQPVGSPLSLECTVEGTSNPNLYWYRQAAGRGLQLLFYSVGIGQISSEVPQNLSASRPQDRQFILSSKKLLLSDSGFYLCAWISGNTIYFGEGSWLTVV.

The chain links TRBV5-4 to TRBJ1-1, with 11 bases identical to TRBD1. This CDR3 contains 16 residues. Unmatched junction bases numbered 6, after V lost 1 base and J lost 4 bases. Germline V gene lookup returns CDR1 SGHNT and CDR2 YYREEE (reference sequence). CDR3 in amino acids: CASSLIAGTGGTEAFF. CDR3 nucleotide sequence: TGTGCCAGCAGCTTGATTGCTGGGACAGGGGGCACTGAAGCTTTCTTT.

The gene calls are TRBV5-1 and TRBJ2-7, with TRBD1 matching 7 bases. Looked up from germline, CDR1 is SGHRS and CDR2 is YFSETQ. J gave up 2 bases and V 4 bases, and 6 bases lay outside the gene matches. The CDR3 is 14 residues long. The CDR3 loop is CASSLRTGPYEQYF. The CDR3 nucleotides read TGCGCCAGCAGCCTCAGGACAGGACCCTACGAGCAGTACTTC.

The genes are TRBV27 and TRBJ2-7; 7 bases are a match to TRBD2. The length of the CDR3 is 15 residues. V gave up 5 bases and J gave up 2 bases; unmatched junction bases: 9. Per germline, CDR1 MNHEY and CDR2 SMNVEV (reference sequence). The CDR3 DNA reads TGTGCCAGCAGTACCCGACTAGCATTCGCCTACGAGCAGTACTTC. Translating gives CASSTRLAFAYEQYF.

The V call is TRBV6-1, the J call TRBJ1-2; D remains ambiguous. V lost 6 bases to trimming and J lost 7 bases, with 18 bases between them. This CDR3 comprises 14 residues. The germline CDR1 and CDR2 sequences are MNHNS and SASEGT. The CDR3 DNA reads as TGTGCCAGCAGGACCGATCAGACTTCGGGTGGCTACACCTTC. Translation: CASRTDQTSGGYTF.

This clone was seen a single time. The chain uses TRBV19 and TRBJ2-3, with D perhaps matching TRBD2 (6 bases). Germline CDR1 LNHDA, CDR2 SQIVND (reference sequence). The length of the CDR3 is 15 residues. V lost 3 bases to trimming and J lost 2 bases, with 12 bases between them. The CDR3 sequence is CASSMRRDFTDTQYF. The CDR3 DNA reads TGTGCCAGTAGTATGAGACGGGACTTCACAGATACGCAGTATTTT.